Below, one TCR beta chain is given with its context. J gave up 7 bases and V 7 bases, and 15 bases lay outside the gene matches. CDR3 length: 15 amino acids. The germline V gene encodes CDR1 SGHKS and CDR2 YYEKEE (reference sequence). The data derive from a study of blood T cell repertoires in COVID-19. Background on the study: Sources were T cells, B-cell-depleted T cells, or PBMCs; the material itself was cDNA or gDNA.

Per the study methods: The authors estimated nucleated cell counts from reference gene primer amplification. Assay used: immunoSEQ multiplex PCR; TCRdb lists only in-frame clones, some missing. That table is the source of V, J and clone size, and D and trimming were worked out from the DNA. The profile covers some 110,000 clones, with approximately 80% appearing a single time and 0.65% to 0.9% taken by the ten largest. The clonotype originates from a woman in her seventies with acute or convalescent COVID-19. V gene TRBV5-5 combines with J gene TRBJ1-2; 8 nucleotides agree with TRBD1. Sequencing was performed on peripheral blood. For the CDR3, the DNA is TGTGCCAGCCTATATGATATAGCAGGGGGCGGTGGCTACACCTTC. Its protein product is CASLYDIAGGGGYTF. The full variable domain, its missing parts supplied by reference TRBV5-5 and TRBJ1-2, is DAGVTQSPTHLIKTRGQQVTLRCSPISGHKSVSWYQQVLGQGPQFIFQYYEKEERGRGNFPDRFSARQFPNYSSELNVNALLLGDSALYLCASLYDIAGGGGYTFGSGTRLTVV.